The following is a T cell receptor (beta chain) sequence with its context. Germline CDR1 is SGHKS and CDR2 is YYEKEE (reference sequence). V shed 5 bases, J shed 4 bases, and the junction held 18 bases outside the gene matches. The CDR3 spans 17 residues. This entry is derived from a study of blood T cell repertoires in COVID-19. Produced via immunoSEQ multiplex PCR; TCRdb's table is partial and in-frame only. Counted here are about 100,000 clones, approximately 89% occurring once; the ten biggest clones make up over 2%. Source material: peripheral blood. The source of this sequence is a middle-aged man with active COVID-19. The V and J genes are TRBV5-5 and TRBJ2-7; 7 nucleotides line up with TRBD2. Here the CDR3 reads CASSKSPGGLTLYEQYF. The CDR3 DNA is TGTGCCAGCAGTAAGAGTCCGGGAGGACTAACCCTTTACGAGCAGTACTTC.